This TCR beta chain was recovered during a study of cytomegalovirus exposure and HLA in healthy donors. Researchers ran the PCR with 60 Vbeta and 13 Jbeta primers. Profiling relied on immunoSEQ multiplex PCR, and the TCRdb table lists in-frame clones only, not all of them. The table lists over 75,000 clones, 60% to 80% of them singletons. General study points: In an earlier analysis, in 620 or so donors, most V segments appeared productive either ~90% or ~30% of the time.

This clone has just a few counts. Its matching antigen is unknown. Between the trimmed V and J ends, which lost 6 bases and 1 base, there was a span of 9 bases. CDR1 is KGHSH and CDR2 is LQKENI in the germline V gene. The CDR3 extends over 14 amino acids. The sample consisted of PBMCs. The receptor's source is a female donor in good health and CMV-seronegative. The V and J genes are TRBV18 and TRBJ1-4; D possibly corresponds to TRBD1 (5 bases). CDR3 nucleotide sequence: TGTGCCAGCTCCCCCGGGGGAACTAATGAAAAACTGTTTTTT. Amino acids: CASSPGGTNEKLFF.